Each of the 5 T cell receptor beta chains below was sequenced from the same sample in a study of T cell repertoires in cytomegalovirus infection. These receptors have no identified antigens. TCRdb re-called the reads through MiXCR, storing one row per CDR3 protein. The data show about 52,000 distinct CDR3 sequences, roughly a fifth seen once. The sample was CD8+ T cells from cultured PBMCs, taken from culture after CMV antigen stimulation. The origin of the receptors is a human donor in good health (CMV status not recorded). Some clones in this sample may be carry-over from other donors' samples.

The chain links TRBV28 to TRBJ2-3; 8 bases map to TRBD2. From germline, CDR1 is MDHEN and CDR2 SYDVKM. This CDR3 region has 16 residues. V lost 6 bases to trimming and J lost 2 bases; unmatched junction nucleotides: 10. CDR3 region: CASSPLSGGLTDTQYF. Here the CDR3 DNA reads TGTGCCAGCAGCCCTCTCAGCGGGGGCCTCACAGATACGCAGTATTTT.

The gene calls are TRBV7-9 and TRBJ2-7, with a possible D match to TRBD2 (6 bases). The germline gives CDR1 SEHNR, CDR2 FQNEAQ (reference sequence). Between the trimmed V and J ends, which lost 5 bases and 3 bases, there was a span of 14 bases. CDR3 size: 14 residues. DNA of the CDR3: TGTGCCAGCAGCCCACCGGGACTGGACTACGAGCAGTACTTC. Protein: CASSPPGLDYEQYF. Using reference TRBV7-9 and TRBJ2-7 for the parts outside the CDR3, the full variable domain is DTGVSQNPRHKITKRGQNVTFRCDPISEHNRLYWYRQTLGQGPEFLTYFQNEAQLEKSRLLSDRFSAERPKGSFSTLEIQRTEQGDSAMYLCASSPPGLDYEQYFGPGTRLTVT.

The rearrangement joins TRBV27 to TRBJ1-3, with a possible D match to TRBD1 (6 bases). V was cut by 0 bases and J by 4 bases, with 10 bases left in between. CDR1 and CDR2 (germline): MNHEY, SMNVEV (reference sequence). The CDR3 runs 15 residues. CDR3 loop: CASSLSRGAGNTIYF. DNA for the CDR3: TGTGCCAGCAGTTTATCAAGGGGGGCCGGAAACACCATATATTTT.

J is TRBJ1-2 and V is TRBV6-2 or TRBV6-3; perhaps TRBD1 as D (5 bases). V lost 2 bases and J 2 bases, leaving 12 bases between the germline ends. There are 15 residues in the CDR3. Germline V lookup: CDR1 MNHEY, CDR2 SVGEGT. As DNA, the CDR3 is TGTGCCAGCAGTTACCTTGAAGGGACCAACTATGGCTACACCTTC. Encoded protein: CASSYLEGTNYGYTF.

This clonotype appeared a few times. The V and J genes are TRBV27 and TRBJ2-3; TRBD2 agrees at 11 bases. This CDR3 has 14 amino acids. Germline V CDR1 and CDR2: MNHEY, SMNVEV (reference sequence). Trimming cost V 7 bases and J 4 bases; bases outside gene matches: 4. CDR3 sequence reads: CASTSGGIADTQYF. In DNA, the CDR3 is TGTGCCAGCACTAGCGGGGGGATCGCAGATACGCAGTATTTT.